Sequencing of this T cell receptor beta chain was carried out in a study of cytomegalovirus exposure and HLA in healthy donors. The CDR3 is 15 residues long. CDR1 and CDR2 (germline): MNHNS, SASEGT. V shed 6 bases and J 5 bases; nucleotides not matched to a gene: 6. The PCR used 60 Vbeta and 13 Jbeta primers. Generated by immunoSEQ multiplex PCR, the TCRdb table keeps only in-frame clones and is missing some. The sample includes roughly 100,000 clones, 75% to 85% of them seen just once. The V gene is TRBV6-1, the J gene TRBJ1-4, with 10 bases aligning to TRBD1. Sequenced input: PBMCs. This receptor was identified in a woman under 30 in good health and CMV-seropositive. This CDR3 reads CASRPWTGGNEKLFF. The CDR3 region has the DNA TGTGCCAGCAGGCCTTGGACAGGGGGAAATGAAAAACTGTTTTTT.